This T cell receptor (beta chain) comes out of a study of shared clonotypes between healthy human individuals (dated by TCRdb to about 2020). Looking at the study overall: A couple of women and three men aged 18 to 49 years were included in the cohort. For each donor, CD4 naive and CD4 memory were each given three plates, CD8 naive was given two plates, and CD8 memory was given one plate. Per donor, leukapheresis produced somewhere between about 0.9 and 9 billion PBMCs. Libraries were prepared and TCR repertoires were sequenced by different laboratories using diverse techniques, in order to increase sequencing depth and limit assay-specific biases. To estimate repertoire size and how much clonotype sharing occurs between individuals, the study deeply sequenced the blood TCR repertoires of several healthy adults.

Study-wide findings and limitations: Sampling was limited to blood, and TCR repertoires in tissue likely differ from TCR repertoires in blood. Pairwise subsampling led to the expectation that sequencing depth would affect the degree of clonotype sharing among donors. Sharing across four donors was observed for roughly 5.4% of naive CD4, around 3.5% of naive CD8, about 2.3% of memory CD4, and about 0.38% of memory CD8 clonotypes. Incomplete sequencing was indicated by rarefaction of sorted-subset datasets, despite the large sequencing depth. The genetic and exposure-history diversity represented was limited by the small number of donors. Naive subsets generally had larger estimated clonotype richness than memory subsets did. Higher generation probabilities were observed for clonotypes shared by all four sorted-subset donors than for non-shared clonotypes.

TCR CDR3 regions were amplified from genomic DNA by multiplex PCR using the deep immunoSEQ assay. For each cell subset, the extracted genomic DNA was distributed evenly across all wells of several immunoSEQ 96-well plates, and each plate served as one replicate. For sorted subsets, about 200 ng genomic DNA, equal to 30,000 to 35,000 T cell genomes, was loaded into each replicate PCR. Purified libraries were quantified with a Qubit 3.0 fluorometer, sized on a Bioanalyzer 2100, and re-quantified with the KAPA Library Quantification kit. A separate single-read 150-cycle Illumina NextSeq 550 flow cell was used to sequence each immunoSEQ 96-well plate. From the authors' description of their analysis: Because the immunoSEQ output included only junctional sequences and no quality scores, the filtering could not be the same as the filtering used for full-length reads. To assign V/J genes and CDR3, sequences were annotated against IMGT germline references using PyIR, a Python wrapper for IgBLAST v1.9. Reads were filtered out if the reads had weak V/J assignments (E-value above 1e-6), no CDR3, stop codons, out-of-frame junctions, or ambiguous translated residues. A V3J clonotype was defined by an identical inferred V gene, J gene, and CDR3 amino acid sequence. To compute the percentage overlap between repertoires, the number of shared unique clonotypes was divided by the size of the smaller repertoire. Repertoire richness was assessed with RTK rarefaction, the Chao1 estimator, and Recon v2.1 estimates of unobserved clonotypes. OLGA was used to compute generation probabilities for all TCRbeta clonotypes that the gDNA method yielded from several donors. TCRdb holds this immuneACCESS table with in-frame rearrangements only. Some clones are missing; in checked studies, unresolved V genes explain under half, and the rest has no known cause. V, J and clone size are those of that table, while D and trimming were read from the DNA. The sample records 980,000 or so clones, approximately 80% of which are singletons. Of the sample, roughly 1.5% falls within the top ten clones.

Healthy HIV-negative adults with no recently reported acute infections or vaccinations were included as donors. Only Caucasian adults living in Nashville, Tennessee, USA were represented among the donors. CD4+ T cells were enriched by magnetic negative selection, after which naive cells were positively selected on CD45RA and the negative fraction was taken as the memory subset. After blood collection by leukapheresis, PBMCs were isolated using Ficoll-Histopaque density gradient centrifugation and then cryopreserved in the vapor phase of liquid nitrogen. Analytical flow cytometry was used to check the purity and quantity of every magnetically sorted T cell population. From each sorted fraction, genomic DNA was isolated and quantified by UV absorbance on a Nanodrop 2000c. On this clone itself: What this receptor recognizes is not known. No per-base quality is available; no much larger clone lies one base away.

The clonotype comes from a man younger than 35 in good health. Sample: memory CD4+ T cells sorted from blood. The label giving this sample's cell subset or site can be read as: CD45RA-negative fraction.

The CDR3 amino acid sequence is: CASSTSGRGNEQFF. The sequenced DNA: TGTGCCAGCAGTACTAGCGGGAGGGGGAATGAGCAGTTCTTC. The chain uses TRBV7-9 and TRBJ2-1; 13 of the junction bases match TRBD2. Per the germline V gene (reference sequence), SEHNR is the CDR1 and FQNEAQ is the CDR2. Spanning cysteine to phenylalanine, the CDR3 consists of 14 amino acids. The retained sequence is limited to the CDR3, 42 bases, with the frame set at the first base. V ends up 6 bases short and J 7 bases short, with an unmatched junction base count of 3.